The 10 T cell receptor beta chains given below trace back to one sample, sequenced in a study of radiation and T cells in renal cell carcinoma. Treatment noted: 15 Gy SBRT to primary tumor, nephrectomy 4 weeks later. Produced via immunoSEQ multiplex PCR; TCRdb's table is partial and in-frame only. Among around 16,000 clones, 64% were seen once, and the ten largest hold roughly a quarter. The specimen was tumor tissue, collected from a patient whose treatment included radiotherapy and nephrectomy. The receptors come from a woman between 70 and 85 years old with renal cell carcinoma.

DNA of the CDR3: TGTGCCAGCAGCAAAGCGGGAGGTCTGAATGAGCAGTTCTTC. Protein sequence: CASSKAGGLNEQFF. This chain connects TRBV7-3 to TRBJ2-1; 9 positions agree with TRBD2. CDR3 length equals 14 residues. V was pared by 5 bases and J by 7 bases, with 6 bases of the junction left unmatched. Germline assignment: CDR1 SGHTA and CDR2 FQGTGA.

CDR3 region: CAISQGYTEAFF. CDR3 nucleotide sequence: TGTGCCATTTCGCAGGGATACACTGAAGCTTTCTTT. V gene TRBV10-3 combines with J gene TRBJ1-1, with a weak D call TRBD1 (5 bases). The CDR3 has 12 amino acids. Trimming cost V 9 bases and J 3 bases, with 11 bases left between them. Looked up from germline, CDR1 is ENHRY and CDR2 is SYGVKD.

This rearrangement joins TRBV6-6 to TRBJ1-2; 8 bases are a match to TRBD1. The V gene's germline CDR1 is MNHNY and CDR2 SVGAGI (reference sequence). There are 15 residues in the CDR3. After removal of 6 bases from V and 6 bases from J, the junction contained 12 bases not matched to a gene. This chain's CDR3 is CASRGQGSRTNGYTF. CDR3 nucleotides: TGTGCCAGCAGAGGACAGGGAAGTCGTACTAATGGCTACACCTTC.

The chain employs TRBV1 and TRBJ1-4; the table's TRBD1 call for D was not verified on the DNA. TRBV1 is flagged as a pseudogene. The CDR3 spans 16 residues. The CDR3 coding sequence is TGCACCAGCAGCCACAGGGTCAATACAACTAATGAAAAACTGTTTTTT. Translating it yields CTSSHRVNTTNEKLFF.

This clone occurred once. This sequence joins TRBV4-1 and TRBJ1-1; D is ambiguous. Deletions cut 3 bases from V and 6 bases from J, with 14 bases between. This CDR3 is built from 14 residues. The V gene's germline CDR1 is MGHRA and CDR2 YSYEKL. CDR3 sequence reads: CASSQDYSSAEAFF. CDR3 coding DNA: TGCGCCAGCAGCCAGGACTACAGCAGCGCTGAAGCTTTCTTT.

The chain couples TRBV9 to TRBJ2-2; 8 bases agree with TRBD2. Unmatched junction bases numbered 6, after V lost 8 bases and J lost 0 bases. The CDR3 extends over 15 amino acids. Germline V gene lookup returns CDR1 SGDLS and CDR2 YYNGEE. CDR3 protein: CASTSSGSNTGELFF. The CDR3 DNA reads TGTGCCAGTACCTCTAGCGGGTCGAACACCGGGGAGCTGTTTTTT.

The chain joins TRBV6-6 to TRBJ1-2; 8 bases agree with TRBD1. In germline, CDR1 is MNHNY, CDR2 SVGAGI (reference sequence). The CDR3 consists of 16 residues. V dropped 10 bases and J dropped 8; count of bases not matched to a gene: 21. CDR3 protein: CATGRGLKNSQRGYTF. CDR3 nucleotide sequence: TGTGCCACAGGCAGGGGGCTCAAAAATTCCCAACGCGGCTACACCTTC.

The V and J genes are TRBV9 and TRBJ2-7, with 7 bases lining up with TRBD2. Germline V lookup: CDR1 SGDLS, CDR2 YYNGEE. After removal of 0 bases from V and 3 bases from J, the junction contained 6 bases not matched to a gene. The CDR3 consists of 15 residues. DNA of the CDR3: TGTGCCAGCAGCGTAGACGGCGGGAGTATCTACGAGCAGTACTTC. As protein: CASSVDGGSIYEQYF.

This chain joins TRBV5-5 and TRBJ1-1; no clear D. The CDR3 sequence is 12 residues long. V was trimmed by 0 bases and J by 7 bases, leaving 7 bases between them. Germline V gene lookup returns CDR1 SGHKS and CDR2 YYEKEE (reference sequence). Written as DNA, the CDR3 is TGTGCCAGCAGCTTGGCCGACGGTGAAGCTTTCTTT. Protein sequence: CASSLADGEAFF.

This sequence joins TRBV7-2 and TRBJ2-1, with a weak D call TRBD2 (6 bases). V dropped 6 bases and J dropped 6 bases, with 12 bases sitting between them. CDR1 is SGHTA, CDR2 FQGNSA, per germline. CDR3 size: 13 residues. CDR3 residues: CASRLLAGNEQFF. The CDR3, as DNA: TGTGCCAGCAGACTACTAGCTGGCAATGAGCAGTTCTTC.